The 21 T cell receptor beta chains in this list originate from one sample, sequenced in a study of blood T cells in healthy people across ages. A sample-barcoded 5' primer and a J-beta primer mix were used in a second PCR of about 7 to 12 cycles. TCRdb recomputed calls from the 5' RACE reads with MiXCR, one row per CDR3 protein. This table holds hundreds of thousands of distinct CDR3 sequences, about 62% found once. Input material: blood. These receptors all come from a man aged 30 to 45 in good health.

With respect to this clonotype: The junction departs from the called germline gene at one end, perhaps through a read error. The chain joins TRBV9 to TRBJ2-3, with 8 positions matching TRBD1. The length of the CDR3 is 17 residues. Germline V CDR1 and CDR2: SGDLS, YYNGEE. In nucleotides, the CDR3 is TGTGCCAGCAGCGTAGAGAAAGTCCCAGTGGGGACAGGTACGCAGTATTTT. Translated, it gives CASSVEKVPVGTGTQYF.

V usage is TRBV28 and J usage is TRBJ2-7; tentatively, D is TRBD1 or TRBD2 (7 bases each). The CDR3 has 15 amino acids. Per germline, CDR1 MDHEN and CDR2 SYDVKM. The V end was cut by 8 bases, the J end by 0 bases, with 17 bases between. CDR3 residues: CASGGAGDSSYEQYF. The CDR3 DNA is TGTGCCAGCGGGGGCGCGGGGGACAGCTCCTACGAGCAGTACTTC.

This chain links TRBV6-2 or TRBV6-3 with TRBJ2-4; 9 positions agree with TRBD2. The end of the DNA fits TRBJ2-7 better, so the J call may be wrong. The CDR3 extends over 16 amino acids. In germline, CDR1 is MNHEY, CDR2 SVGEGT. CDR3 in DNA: TGTGCCAGCAGCACCAAGCGGGGGGTTGCGATTGACGAGCAGTACTTC. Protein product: CASSTKRGVAIDEQYF.

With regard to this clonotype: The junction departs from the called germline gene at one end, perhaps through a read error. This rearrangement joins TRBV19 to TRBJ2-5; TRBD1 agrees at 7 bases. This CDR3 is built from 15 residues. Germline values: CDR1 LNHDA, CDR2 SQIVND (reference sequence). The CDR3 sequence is CAGSPRQGTINEQYF. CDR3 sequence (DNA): TGTGCCGGTAGTCCGCGACAGGGCACGATCAATGAGCAGTACTTC. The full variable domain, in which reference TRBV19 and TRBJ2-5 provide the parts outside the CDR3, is DGGITQSPKYLFRKEGQNVTLSCEQNLNHDAMYWYRQDPGQGLRLIYYSQIVNDFQKGDIAEGYSVSREKKESFPLTVTSAQKNPTAFYLCAGSPRQGTINEQYFGPGTRLLVL.

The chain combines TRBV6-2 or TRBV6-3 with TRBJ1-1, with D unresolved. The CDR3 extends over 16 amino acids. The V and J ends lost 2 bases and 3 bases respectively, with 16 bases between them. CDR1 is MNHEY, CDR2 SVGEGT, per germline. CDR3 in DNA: TGTGCCAGCAGTTACGGACGGAGGAATGGGGACACTGAAGCTTTCTTT. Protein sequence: CASSYGRRNGDTEAFF.

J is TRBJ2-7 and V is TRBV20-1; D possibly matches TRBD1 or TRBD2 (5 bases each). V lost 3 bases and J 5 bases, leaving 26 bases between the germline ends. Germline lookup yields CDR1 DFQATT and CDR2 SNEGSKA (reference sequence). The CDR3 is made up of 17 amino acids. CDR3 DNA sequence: TGCAGTGCTAGCTCCGGGACGGTGGGGCCAGCTCTCAACGAGCAGTACTTC. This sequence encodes CSASSGTVGPALNEQYF.

CDR3 bases: TGTGCCAGCTCACCATCCGGGGGTTACGAGAAGCAGTACTTC. This sequence encodes CASSPSGGYEKQYF. The chain uses TRBV18 and TRBJ2-5; the D gene is possibly TRBD2 (6 bases). The CDR3 covers 14 residues. Germline-derived CDR1 and CDR2 are KGHSH and LQKENI. The V end was cut by 2 bases, the J end by 11 bases, with 18 bases between. The full variable domain, in which reference TRBV18 and TRBJ2-5 provide the parts outside the CDR3, is NAGVMQNPRHLVRRRGQEARLRCSPMKGHSHVYWYRQLPEEGLKFMVYLQKENIIDESGMPKERFSAEFPKEGPSILRIQQVVRGDSAAYFCASSPSGGYEKQYFGPGTRLLVL.

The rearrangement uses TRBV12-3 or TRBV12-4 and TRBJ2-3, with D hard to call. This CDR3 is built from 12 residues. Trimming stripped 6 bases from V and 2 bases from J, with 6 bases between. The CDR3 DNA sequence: TGTGCCAGCAGATCATACACAGATACGCAGTATTTT. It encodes CASRSYTDTQYF.

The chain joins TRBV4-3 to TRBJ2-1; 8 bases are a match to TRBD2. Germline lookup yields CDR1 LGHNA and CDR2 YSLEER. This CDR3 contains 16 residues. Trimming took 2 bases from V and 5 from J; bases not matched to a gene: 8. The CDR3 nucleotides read TGCGCCAGCAGCCAATCAGCTACTAGCGGCAACAATGAGCAGTTCTTC. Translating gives CASSQSATSGNNEQFF.

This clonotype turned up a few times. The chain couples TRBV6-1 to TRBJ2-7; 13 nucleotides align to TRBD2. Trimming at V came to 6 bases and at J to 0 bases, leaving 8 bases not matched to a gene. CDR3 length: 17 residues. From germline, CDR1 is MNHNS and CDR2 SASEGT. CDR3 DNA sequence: TGTGCCAGCAGCTCCCGGACTAGCGGGAGCGGCTCCTACGAGCAGTACTTC. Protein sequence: CASSSRTSGSGSYEQYF.

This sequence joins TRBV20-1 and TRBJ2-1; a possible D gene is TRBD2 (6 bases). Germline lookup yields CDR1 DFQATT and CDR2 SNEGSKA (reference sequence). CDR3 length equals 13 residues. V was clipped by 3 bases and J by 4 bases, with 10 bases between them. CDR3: CSASWDLYNEQFF. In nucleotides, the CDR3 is TGCAGTGCTAGCTGGGACTTATACAATGAGCAGTTCTTC.

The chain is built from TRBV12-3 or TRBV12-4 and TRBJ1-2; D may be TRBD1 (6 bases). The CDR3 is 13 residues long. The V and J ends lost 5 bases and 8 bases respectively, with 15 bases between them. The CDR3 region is CASSQRDTRGYTF. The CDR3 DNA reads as TGTGCCAGCAGTCAGCGGGACACCAGGGGCTACACCTTC.

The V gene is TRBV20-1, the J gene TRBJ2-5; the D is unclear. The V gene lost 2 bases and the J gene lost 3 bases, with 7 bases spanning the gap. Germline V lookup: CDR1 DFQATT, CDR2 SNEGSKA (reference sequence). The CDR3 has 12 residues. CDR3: CSARQVEETQYF. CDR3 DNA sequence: TGCAGTGCTAGACAGGTAGAAGAGACCCAGTACTTC.

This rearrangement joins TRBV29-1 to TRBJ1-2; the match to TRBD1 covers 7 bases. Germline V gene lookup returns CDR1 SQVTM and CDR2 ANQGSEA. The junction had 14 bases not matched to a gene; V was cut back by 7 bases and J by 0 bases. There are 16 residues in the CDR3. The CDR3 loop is CSAQGAGGESNYGYTF. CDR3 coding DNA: TGCAGCGCTCAAGGGGCAGGGGGGGAGTCTAACTATGGCTACACCTTC.

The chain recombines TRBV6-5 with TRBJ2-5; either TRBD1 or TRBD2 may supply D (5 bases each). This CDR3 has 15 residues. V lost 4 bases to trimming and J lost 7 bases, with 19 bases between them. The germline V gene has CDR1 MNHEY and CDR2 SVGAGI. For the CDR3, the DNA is TGTGCCAGCAGTTCTAGGGGACGTGCAACAGGGACCCAGTACTTC. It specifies CASSSRGRATGTQYF.

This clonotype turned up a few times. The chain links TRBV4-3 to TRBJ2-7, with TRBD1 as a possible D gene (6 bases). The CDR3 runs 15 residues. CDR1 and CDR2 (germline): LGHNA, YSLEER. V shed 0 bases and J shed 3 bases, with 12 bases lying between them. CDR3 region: CASSQEWTAIYEQYF. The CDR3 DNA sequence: TGCGCCAGCAGCCAAGAATGGACAGCCATCTACGAGCAGTACTTC.

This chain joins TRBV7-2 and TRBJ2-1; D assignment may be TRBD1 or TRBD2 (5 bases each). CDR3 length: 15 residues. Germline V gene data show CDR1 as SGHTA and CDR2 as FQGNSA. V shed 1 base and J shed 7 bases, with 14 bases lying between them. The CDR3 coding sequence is TGTGCCAGCAGCTTAGACCCAGGGTGGGGGAATGAGCAGTTCTTC. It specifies CASSLDPGWGNEQFF.

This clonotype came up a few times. CDR3 in DNA: TGTGCCAGCAGCCGTATAACGGGACTAGGAGCAAACAATGAGCAGTTCTTC. The encoded protein is CASSRITGLGANNEQFF. The chain couples TRBV7-2 to TRBJ2-1; 8 bases agree with TRBD2. This CDR3 is 17 amino acids long. CDR1 is SGHTA, CDR2 FQGNSA, per germline. With V trimmed by 5 bases and J by 5 bases, 14 bases remained unmatched.

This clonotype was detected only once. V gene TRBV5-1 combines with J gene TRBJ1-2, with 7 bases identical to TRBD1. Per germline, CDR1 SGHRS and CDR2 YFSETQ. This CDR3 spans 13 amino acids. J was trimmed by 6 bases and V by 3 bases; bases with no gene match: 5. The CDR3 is CASSWSQGDGYTF. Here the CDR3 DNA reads TGCGCCAGCAGCTGGAGCCAGGGGGATGGCTACACCTTC.

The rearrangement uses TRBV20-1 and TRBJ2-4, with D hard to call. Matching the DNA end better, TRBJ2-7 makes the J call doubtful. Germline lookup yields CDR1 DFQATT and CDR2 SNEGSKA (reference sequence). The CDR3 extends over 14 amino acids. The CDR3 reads CSARDATVTYEQYF. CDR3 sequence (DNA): TGCAGTGCTAGAGATGCGACGGTTACCTACGAGCAGTACTTC.

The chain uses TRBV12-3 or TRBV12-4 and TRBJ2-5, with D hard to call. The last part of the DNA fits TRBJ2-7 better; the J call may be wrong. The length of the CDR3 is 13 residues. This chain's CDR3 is CASSVMEQNEQYF. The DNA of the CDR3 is TGTGCCAGCAGTGTTATGGAGCAAAACGAGCAGTACTTC.